Listed below are T cell receptor beta chains from one sample, sequenced in a study of blood T cell repertoires in COVID-19. Profiling relied on immunoSEQ multiplex PCR, and the TCRdb table lists in-frame clones only, not all of them. The table includes about 270,000 clones, around nine tenths detected once. The sample consisted of peripheral blood. These receptors all come from a middle-aged man with active or convalescent COVID-19. The CDR3 runs from the conserved cysteine through the conserved F or W. A D gene is named only where the DNA matches it firmly. Not all rows give a size; the values are once, few, many and, for expanded clones, a class.

clone_size j_call v_call d_call cdr3_aa cdr3_nt
. TRBJ2-4 TRBV28 TRBD1 CASSYSDRAKNIQYF TGTGCCAGCAGTTACTCGGACAGGGCTAAAAACATTCAGTACTTC
. TRBJ1-3 TRBV11-2 . CASSPLASGNTIYF TGTGCCAGCAGCCCCTTAGCCTCTGGAAACACCATATATTTT
. TRBJ2-7 TRBV3-1/TRBV3-2 . CASSQSTDEQYF TGTGCCAGCAGCCAAAGTACGGACGAGCAGTACTTC
. TRBJ1-4 TRBV28 TRBD1 CASRAAGTENEKLFF TGTGCCAGCAGGGCCGCAGGGACAGAGAATGAAAAACTGTTTTTT
. TRBJ2-3 TRBV10-2 TRBD2 CASSVRTGTSSSQYF TGCGCCAGCAGTGTCCGAACCGGGACTAGCAGTTCGCAGTATTTT
once TRBJ1-1 TRBV27 TRBD1 CASSQTGGFFEAFF TGTGCCAGCAGTCAGACAGGGGGTTTCTTCGAAGCTTTCTTT
. TRBJ2-3 TRBV5-1 TRBD1 CASTQGAPGDTQYF TGCGCCAGCACCCAGGGGGCGCCCGGGGATACGCAGTATTTT
. TRBJ2-2 TRBV5-4 TRBD2 CASSPGLGSRSGELFF TGTGCCAGCAGCCCCGGACTAGGGAGCCGGTCCGGGGAGCTGTTTTTT
. TRBJ2-3 TRBV11-1 TRBD1 CASSYTGADTQYF TGTGCCAGCAGCTACACAGGGGCAGATACGCAGTATTTT
. TRBJ1-4 TRBV15 . CATSRDVAGKLFF TGTGCCACCAGCAGAGATGTCGCGGGGAAACTGTTTTTT
. TRBJ1-4 TRBV30 TRBD1 CAWSDGQGRIDEKLFF TGTGCCTGGAGCGATGGACAGGGGAGGATAGATGAAAAACTGTTTTTT
. TRBJ2-3 TRBV7-3 TRBD2 CASSPMGGGATDTQYF TGTGCCAGCAGCCCGATGGGCGGGGGGGCAACAGATACGCAGTATTTT
. TRBJ1-3 TRBV15 . CATSRDRSLQGSGNTIYF TGTGCCACCAGCAGAGATCGTAGTTTGCAGGGCTCTGGAAACACCATATATTTT
. TRBJ1-1 TRBV7-2 TRBD1 CASSLWTGNTEAFF TGTGCCAGCAGCTTGTGGACAGGGAACACTGAAGCTTTCTTT
. TRBJ1-2 TRBV28 . CASTPSQPGPYGYTF TGTGCCAGCACACCCTCTCAGCCAGGCCCCTATGGCTACACCTTC
. TRBJ2-7 TRBV7-2 TRBD2 CASTNPGEGRGQYF TGTGCCAGCACCAATCCGGGGGAGGGGAGGGGACAGTACTTC
. TRBJ2-7 TRBV4-2 . CASSLTGVPNYEQYF TGTGCCAGCAGCTTGACGGGGGTTCCTAACTACGAGCAGTACTTC
. TRBJ1-2 TRBV29-1 . CSGVWNYGYTF TGCAGCGGAGTCTGGAACTATGGCTACACCTTC
. TRBJ2-1 TRBV11-3 . CASSPPRGLRSQNNEQFF TGTGCCAGCAGCCCTCCAAGGGGTCTTCGGTCACAAAACAATGAGCAGTTCTTC
. TRBJ2-7 TRBV7-2 . CASSLAGVYEQYF TGTGCCAGCAGCTTAGCAGGGGTTTACGAGCAGTACTTC
once TRBJ2-7 TRBV11-2 TRBD2 CASSLLTSDEQYF TGTGCCAGCAGCTTACTCACTAGCGACGAGCAGTACTTC
. TRBJ2-7 TRBV11-3 . CASSLESGDGEQYF TGTGCCAGCAGCTTAGAATCAGGGGACGGCGAGCAGTACTTC
. TRBJ2-7 TRBV11-3 TRBD1 CASSLVLTGGENEQYF TGTGCCAGCAGCTTAGTCCTCACAGGGGGCGAGAACGAGCAGTACTTC
. TRBJ2-6 TRBV19 . CASELTSGVSGANVLTF TGTGCCAGCGAGCTGACTTCAGGGGTATCTGGGGCCAACGTCCTGACTTTC
. TRBJ2-2 TRBV6-5 . CASSPSGELFF TGTGCCAGCAGTCCATCCGGGGAGCTGTTTTTT
. TRBJ2-1 TRBV2 TRBD1 CASTDRGRRNEQFF TGTGCCAGCACCGACAGGGGGCGCCGGAATGAGCAGTTCTTC
. TRBJ2-1 TRBV7-3 . CASSLIGGTQIYNEQFF TGTGCCAGCAGCTTAATTGGCGGGACTCAGATTTACAATGAGCAGTTCTTC
. TRBJ2-3 TRBV5-4 TRBD2 CASSLKRGGWGTDTQYF TGTGCCAGCAGCCTTAAGCGGGGGGGCTGGGGAACAGATACGCAGTATTTT
. TRBJ2-3 TRBV5-1 TRBD2 CASRGREGTDTQYF TGCGCCAGCAGAGGGAGGGAGGGGACAGATACGCAGTATTTT
. TRBJ1-1 TRBV29-1 TRBD1 CSSEGGFNTEAFF TGCAGCAGCGAAGGGGGCTTCAACACTGAAGCTTTCTTT
. TRBJ1-2 TRBV5-1 . CASSLAVDGYTF TGCGCCAGCAGCTTGGCTGTCGATGGCTACACCTTC
. TRBJ2-7 TRBV18 . CASSPPPGDLAYEQYF TGTGCCAGCTCACCACCGCCGGGGGACCTAGCCTACGAGCAGTACTTC
. TRBJ2-1 TRBV6-4 . CASSDMGGLYNEQFF TGTGCCAGCAGTGACATGGGGGGACTCTACAATGAGCAGTTCTTC
. TRBJ2-7 TRBV2 . CASTPLGSAHSYEQYF TGTGCCAGCACGCCGCTCGGGTCAGCCCACTCCTACGAGCAGTACTTC
. TRBJ1-5 TRBV7-2 . CASSLEGRRLHQPQHF TGTGCCAGCAGCTTGGAGGGACGACGGCTCCATCAGCCCCAGCATTTT
. TRBJ2-7 TRBV10-3 TRBD1 CATGTGGYEQYF TGTGCCACCGGGACAGGGGGCTACGAGCAGTACTTC
. TRBJ2-7 TRBV6-5 . CASNAGPHYYEQYF TGTGCCAGCAATGCCGGTCCTCATTACTACGAGCAGTACTTC
. TRBJ1-5 TRBV3-1/TRBV3-2 TRBD1 CASSQDRGLPPHF TGTGCCAGCAGCCAGGACAGGGGGCTTCCTCCGCATTTT
. TRBJ1-1 TRBV18 . CASSPRTVPEAFF TGTGCCAGCTCACCCCGGACAGTCCCTGAAGCTTTCTTT
few TRBJ1-4 TRBV5-3 . CARRAGKVFNEKLFF TGTGCCAGAAGGGCGGGGAAAGTCTTTAATGAAAAACTGTTTTTT
. TRBJ2-5 TRBV12-5 . CASGLGAREWETQYF TGTGCTAGTGGTTTGGGAGCAAGGGAGTGGGAGACCCAGTACTTC
. TRBJ2-5 TRBV3-1/TRBV3-2 . CASNQRRGYQETQYF TGTGCCAGCAACCAGAGAAGGGGATATCAAGAGACCCAGTACTTC
. TRBJ2-3 TRBV10-3 TRBD2 CAISESKAGGGDTQYF TGTGCCATCAGTGAGTCGAAGGCGGGCGGGGGAGATACGCAGTATTTT
. TRBJ1-2 TRBV27 TRBD1 CASSLTGGGGYTF TGTGCCAGCAGTTTAACAGGGGGTGGCGGCTACACCTTC
. TRBJ2-2 TRBV5-6 TRBD2 CASSSRVIGGSTGELFF TGTGCCAGCAGCTCTAGGGTTATCGGGGGGTCCACCGGGGAGCTGTTTTTT
. TRBJ1-5 TRBV3-1/TRBV3-2 TRBD1 CASGTGDQPQHF TGTGCCAGCGGGACAGGGGATCAGCCCCAGCATTTT
. TRBJ2-3 TRBV5-1 . CASSGADTQYF TGCGCCAGCTCAGGTGCAGATACGCAGTATTTT
once TRBJ2-3 TRBV10-1 TRBD1 CASGQGWITDTQYF TGCGCCAGCGGACAGGGATGGATTACAGATACGCAGTATTTT
few TRBJ1-4 TRBV4-1 TRBD1 CASSQDPGQGPEKLFF TGCGCCAGCAGCCAAGATCCCGGACAGGGGCCTGAAAAACTGTTTTTT
. TRBJ1-3 TRBV7-6 TRBD1 CASSPNTGAGNTIYF TGTGCCAGCAGCCCTAATACAGGGGCTGGAAACACCATATATTTT
. TRBJ2-1 TRBV11-2 TRBD2 CASSLDTSGRYGPQGEQFF TGTGCCAGCAGCTTAGATACTAGCGGGAGGTACGGGCCCCAGGGGGAGCAGTTCTTC
. TRBJ1-2 TRBV2 . CASRYDRRYGYTF TGTGCCAGCAGGTACGACAGGCGCTATGGCTACACCTTC
. TRBJ2-2 TRBV7-3 . CASSLRSGDGTGELFF TGTGCCAGCAGCTTAAGGTCGGGGGATGGGACCGGGGAGCTGTTTTTT